The text below deals with one T cell receptor beta chain. Its target is unknown. The entry originates in a study of vaccination effects on CD4 cells after COVID-19. The overall study: Under the ViraFEST assay, PBMC were stimulated with viral peptide pools so that antigen-specific CD4+ T cells expanded. Sequencing was performed afterwards.

Cultured cells yielded isolated CD4+ T cells after around 10 days. It was two doses of either the BNT162b2 or mRNA-1273 vaccine that participants received. Vaccine recipients, nucleocapsid antibody negative, had no prior SARS-CoV-2 infection. Cultures received IL-2 medium that replaced half the medium on days 3 and 7. Study-level points and caveats: At late timepoints after vaccination, vaccine- and infection-induced clones shrank markedly.

Germline V lookup: CDR1 SGHRS, CDR2 YFSETQ. The CDR3 is made up of 15 amino acids. J was trimmed by 4 bases and V by 0 bases; bases with no gene match: 3. TCRdb keeps only in-frame clones here, not all; method: immunoSEQ multiplex PCR. This sample has just over 55,000 clones, with under 85% found just once. The clonotype originates from a human donor who received a COVID-19 vaccine. Sequences were derived from CD4+ T cells from PBMCs cultured without peptide, sampled after COVID-19 vaccination. The gene calls are TRBV5-1 and TRBJ2-5; 10 bases match TRBD1. The CDR3 loop is CASSLGTGGGETQYF. For the CDR3, the DNA is TGCGCCAGCAGCTTGGGGACAGGGGGTGGAGAGACCCAGTACTTC.